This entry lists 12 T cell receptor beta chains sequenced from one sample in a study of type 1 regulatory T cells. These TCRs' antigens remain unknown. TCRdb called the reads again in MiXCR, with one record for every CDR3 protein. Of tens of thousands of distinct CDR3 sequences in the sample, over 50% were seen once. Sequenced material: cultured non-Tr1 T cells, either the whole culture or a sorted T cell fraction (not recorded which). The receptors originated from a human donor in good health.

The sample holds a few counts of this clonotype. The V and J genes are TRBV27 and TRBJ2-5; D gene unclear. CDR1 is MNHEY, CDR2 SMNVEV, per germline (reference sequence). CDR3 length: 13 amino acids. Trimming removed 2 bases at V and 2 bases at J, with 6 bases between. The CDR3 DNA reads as TGTGCCAGCAGTTTACTGGGACAAGAGACCCAGTACTTC. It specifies CASSLLGQETQYF.

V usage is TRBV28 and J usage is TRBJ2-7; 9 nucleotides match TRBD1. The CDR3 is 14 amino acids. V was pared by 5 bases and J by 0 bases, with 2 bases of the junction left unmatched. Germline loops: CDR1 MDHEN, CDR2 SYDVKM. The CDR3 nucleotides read TGTGCCAGCAGTCTGACAGGGGGCTCCTACGAGCAGTACTTC. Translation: CASSLTGGSYEQYF.

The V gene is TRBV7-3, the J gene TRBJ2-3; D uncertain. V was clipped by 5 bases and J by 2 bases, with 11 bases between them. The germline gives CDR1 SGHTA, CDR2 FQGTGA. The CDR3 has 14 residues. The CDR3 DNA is TGTGCCAGCAGCGCCCGTGGGGTCACAGATACGCAGTATTTT. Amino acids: CASSARGVTDTQYF.

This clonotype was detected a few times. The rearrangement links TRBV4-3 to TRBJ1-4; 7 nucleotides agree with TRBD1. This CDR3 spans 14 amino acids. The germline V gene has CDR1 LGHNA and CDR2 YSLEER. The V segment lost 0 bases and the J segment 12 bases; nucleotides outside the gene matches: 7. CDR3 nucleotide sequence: TGCGCCAGCAGCCAAGAATTTGACAGGGACCAACTGTTTTTT. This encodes CASSQEFDRDQLFF.

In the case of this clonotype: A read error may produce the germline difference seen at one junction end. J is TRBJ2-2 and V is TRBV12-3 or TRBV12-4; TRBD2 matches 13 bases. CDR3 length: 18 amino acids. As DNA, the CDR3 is TGTGCCAGCAGTCCTGGGACTAGCGGGAATTGGTACACCCGGGAGCTGTTTTTT. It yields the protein CASSPGTSGNWYTRELFF.

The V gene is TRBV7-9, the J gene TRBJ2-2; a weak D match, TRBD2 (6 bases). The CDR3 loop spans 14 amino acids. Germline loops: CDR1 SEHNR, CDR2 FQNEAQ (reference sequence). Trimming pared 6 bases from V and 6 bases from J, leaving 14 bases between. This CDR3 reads CASRSNRGSGELFF. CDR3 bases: TGTGCCAGCAGATCAAATCGGGGGTCCGGGGAGCTGTTTTTT.

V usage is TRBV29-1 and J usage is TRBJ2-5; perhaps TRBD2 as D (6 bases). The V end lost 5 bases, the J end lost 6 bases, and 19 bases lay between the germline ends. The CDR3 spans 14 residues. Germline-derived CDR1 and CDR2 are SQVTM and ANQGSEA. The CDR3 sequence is CSVQTTGRGQTQYF. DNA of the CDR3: TGCAGCGTTCAAACCACCGGGAGAGGACAGACCCAGTACTTC.

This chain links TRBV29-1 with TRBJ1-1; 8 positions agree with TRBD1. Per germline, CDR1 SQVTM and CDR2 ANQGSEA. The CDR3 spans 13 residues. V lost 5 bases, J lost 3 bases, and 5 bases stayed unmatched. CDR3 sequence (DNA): TGCAGCGTTCGACCGACAGGGGACACTGAAGCTTTCTTT. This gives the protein CSVRPTGDTEAFF. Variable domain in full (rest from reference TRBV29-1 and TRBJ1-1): SAVISQKPSRDICQRGTSLTIQCQVDSQVTMMFWYRQQPGQSLTLIATANQGSEATYESGFVIDKFPISRPNLTFSTLTVSNMSPEDSSIYLCSVRPTGDTEAFFGQGTRLTVV.

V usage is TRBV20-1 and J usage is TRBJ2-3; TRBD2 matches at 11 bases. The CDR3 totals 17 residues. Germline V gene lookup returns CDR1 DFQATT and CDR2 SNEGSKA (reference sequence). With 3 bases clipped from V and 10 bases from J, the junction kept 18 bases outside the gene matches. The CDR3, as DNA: TGCAGTGCTAGGATGGCGCAGACTAGCGGGACCCCTAGTGCGCAGTATTTT. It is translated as CSARMAQTSGTPSAQYF.

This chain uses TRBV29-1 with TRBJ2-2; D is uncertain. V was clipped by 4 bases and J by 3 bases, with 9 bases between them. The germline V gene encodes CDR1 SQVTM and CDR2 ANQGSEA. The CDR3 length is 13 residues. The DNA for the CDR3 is TGCAGCGTTGTGGCGGTAGACACCGGGGAGCTGTTTTTT. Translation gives CSVVAVDTGELFF.

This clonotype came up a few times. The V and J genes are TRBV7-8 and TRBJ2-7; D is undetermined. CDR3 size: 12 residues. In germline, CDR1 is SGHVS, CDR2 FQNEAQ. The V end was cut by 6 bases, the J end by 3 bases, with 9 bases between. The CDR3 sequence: CASSRVHYEQYF. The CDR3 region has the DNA TGTGCCAGCAGTCGGGTGCACTACGAGCAGTACTTC.

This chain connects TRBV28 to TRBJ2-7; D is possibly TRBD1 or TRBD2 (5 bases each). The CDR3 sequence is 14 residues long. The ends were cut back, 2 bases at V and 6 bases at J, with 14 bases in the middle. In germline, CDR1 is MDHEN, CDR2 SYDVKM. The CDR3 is CASSLPGSGREQYF. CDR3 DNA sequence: TGTGCCAGCAGTTTACCGGGGTCGGGACGCGAGCAGTACTTC.